The sequence of this T cell receptor (beta chain) was determined in a study of blood T cell repertoires in COVID-19 (dated by TCRdb to about 2020). About the full investigation: The collaborator samples originated in the United States, Italy and Spain and spanned the acute and convalescent phases of COVID-19. Samples were obtained from the ongoing ImmuneRACE study (first 160 participants) and from 1,254 subjects provided by 6 global collaborators. The dataset comprised deeply sampled blood TCRbeta repertoires from subjects exposed to, actively infected with, or recovered from COVID-19. The sample metadata nearly always contained a de-identified subject ID, COVID-19 status, age in years and sex. Where available, HLA class I and class II types were taken from metadata supplied by the sample provider and were not determined by assay-based typing. A freely available public database, intended as a resource for researchers studying the immune response to SARS-CoV-2, is where the repertoires were released. The prospective study material was composed of cDNA or gDNA derived from T cells, B-cell-depleted T cells, or PBMCs. Beyond this particular receptor, the publication reports: Clinical and demographic metadata were provided uncurated, with the amount varying by source and participant.

Deletion took 5 bases off V and 10 bases off J, with a span of 8 bases between the germline ends. CDR1 and CDR2 are read off the germline V gene as KGHDR and SFDVKD. Its CDR3 holds 11 amino acids, cysteine through phenylalanine. Only the CDR3 portion is preserved as DNA: 33 bases, with reading frame beginning at the first base. This clone occurred once. There is no known antigen for this receptor. No base-level quality is on record; no much larger clone is a single base apart. TCRbeta CDR3 regions were amplified from genomic DNA by means of the immunoSEQ Assay, a bias-controlled multiplex PCR. From the authors' description of their analysis: The number of nucleated cells in each sample was estimated from the amplification of reference gene primers within the assay. To quantify the absolute abundance of each unique TCRbeta CDR3 rearrangement, sequence reads were collapsed and filtered. Productive Simpson clonality was computed per sample as the square root of Simpson's diversity index over productive rearrangements. The table comes from immuneACCESS by way of TCRdb, which keeps in-frame sequences with V and J called. Part of the clones is missing from these tables; in studies checked, under half for an unresolved V gene and the rest for unknown reasons. That table supplies the V and J calls and clone size; D and trimming were determined from the DNA. The table for this sample lists about 200,000 clones; under 90% of them were counted only once. Together, the top ten hold 7.8% of the sample.

One collaborating source in Seattle enrolled patients during active infection and followed them longitudinally through the course of disease. Collaborating institutions collected whole blood in K2EDTA tubes following their own protocols. For TCRbeta analysis, collaborators shipped samples in one of three forms: frozen whole blood, isolated PBMCs, or DNA extracted from either of those sample types. Sequencing input: peripheral blood. This clonotype was obtained from a woman aged 80 or older with COVID-19, enrolled during active disease. The chain joins TRBV24-1 to TRBJ2-1, with TRBD2 perhaps the D gene, on 6 matching bases. In nucleotide form, the sequence is TGTGCCACCAGTGCCCGGGGGGAGCAGTTCTTC. Translated, this is CATSARGEQFF.